The present T cell receptor beta chain was sequenced within a study of immune heterogeneity within non-small cell lung tumors. Study overall: Tumor histology was classified as squamous cell carcinoma in a few cases, non-squamous carcinoma in fewer than 12 and not otherwise specified in 1.

Per the germline V gene, CDR1 is LNHDA and CDR2 is SQIVND (reference sequence). V lost 0 bases, J lost 1 base, and 8 bases stayed unmatched. The CDR3 contains 19 residues. Per sample, about 600 ng of bulk tumor genomic DNA was the template used. Surgical sampling yielded several biopsies per primary tumor (spaced far apart). Curative surgical treatment was performed in patients who had newly diagnosed, untreated non-small cell lung cancer. As concerns this clonotype: Antigen specificity is unknown.

Whole-study results and caveats: Local tumor mutational burden, with an R of about 0.34, correlated moderately but significantly with local T-cell clonality.

For the TCR beta CDR3, multiplex PCR with 32 V and 13 J primers performed the amplification. TCRdb recomputed calls from the multiplex PCR reads with MiXCR, one row per CDR3 protein. The sample shows over 2,500 distinct CDR3 sequences, about 45% of them seen only once. This receptor was identified in a woman aged 55-69 years with non-small cell lung cancer. V gene TRBV19 combines with J gene TRBJ2-2; TRBD2 matches at 10 bases. Input material: lung tumor tissue. Here the CDR3 reads CASSIERGSSGRNTGELFF. The DNA for the CDR3 is TGTGCCAGTAGTATAGAGAGAGGGTCTAGCGGGAGGAACACCGGGGAGCTGTTTTTT.